The 15 T cell receptor beta chains reported below all come from one sample, sequenced in a study of PD-1 blockade in classical Hodgkin lymphoma. Time point of the sample: newly diagnosed, previously untreated cHL patient sample. This table comes from immunoSEQ multiplex PCR, and its TCRdb copy is limited to in-frame clones, with some not included. In the table there are 25,000 to 35,000 clones, roughly 94% of which are singletons. Material for sequencing was peripheral blood mononuclear cells (PBMCs). The receptors come from a human donor with classical Hodgkin lymphoma.

This clone was detected a few times. The rearrangement links TRBV15 to TRBJ1-4; 9 bases agree with TRBD1. CDR1 LNHNV and CDR2 YYDKDF come from the germline V gene (reference sequence). The CDR3 runs to 15 residues. V shed 0 bases and J 7 bases; nucleotides not matched to a gene: 3. The CDR3 protein is CATSREQGAFEKLFF. The DNA of the CDR3 is TGTGCCACCAGCAGAGAACAGGGGGCTTTTGAAAAACTGTTTTTT.

The chain links TRBV28 to TRBJ1-1; D is unresolved. Deletions cut 5 bases from V and 0 bases from J, with 13 bases between. The CDR3 contains 15 residues. Germline V gene data show CDR1 as MDHEN and CDR2 as SYDVKM. Here the CDR3 reads CASSPRIGMNTEAFF. CDR3 nucleotide sequence: TGTGCCAGCAGTCCCCGGATTGGAATGAACACTGAAGCTTTCTTT.

The chain recombines TRBV7-3 with TRBJ2-1; weak D call: TRBD2 (5 bases). The V and J ends lost 1 base and 6 bases respectively, with 13 bases between them. Germline V gives CDR1 SGHTA, CDR2 FQGTGA. This CDR3 has 15 residues. CDR3 sequence: CASSLRKAGINEQFF. CDR3 bases: TGTGCCAGCAGCTTAAGGAAGGCGGGCATCAATGAGCAGTTCTTC.

The chain joins TRBV27 to TRBJ1-2; the D gene is possibly TRBD1 (5 bases). The CDR3 runs 14 residues. CDR1 is MNHEY and CDR2 is SMNVEV in the germline V gene (reference sequence). Trimming pared 3 bases from V and 8 bases from J, leaving 16 bases between. The CDR3 loop is CASSFRGPKGGYTF. CDR3 nucleotides: TGTGCCAGCAGTTTTAGGGGCCCGAAGGGGGGCTACACCTTC.

CDR3 DNA: TGTGCCAGCAGCTTGAGGAGCCAGACTAACTATGGCTACACCTTC. Translated, it gives CASSLRSQTNYGYTF. The V gene is TRBV7-2, the J gene TRBJ1-2; no clear D gene. The germline V gene encodes CDR1 SGHTA and CDR2 FQGNSA. The CDR3 sequence is 15 residues long. The V end lost 3 bases, the J end lost 0 bases, and 11 bases lay between the germline ends. Full variable domain (outside the CDR3, taken from reference TRBV7-2 and TRBJ1-2): GAGVSQSPSNKVTEKGKDVELRCDPISGHTALYWYRQSLGQGLEFLIYFQGNSAPDKSGLPSDRFSAERTGGSVSTLTIQRTQQEDSAVYLCASSLRSQTNYGYTFGSGTRLTVV.

This clone came up once. The chain is built from TRBV5-1 and TRBJ2-3, with 9 bases identical to TRBD2. From germline, CDR1 is SGHRS and CDR2 YFSETQ. The V gene end was trimmed by 5 bases and the J gene end by 0 bases; junction bases not matched to a gene: 10. The CDR3 has 17 residues. CDR3 residues: CASRRSTSGHSTDTQYF. DNA of the CDR3: TGCGCCAGCAGGCGGTCCACTAGCGGGCATAGCACAGATACGCAGTATTTT.

The CDR3 DNA sequence: TGCGCCAGCAGCTTGGTTGGGACACCGAACTACGAGCAGTACTTC. Its protein is CASSLVGTPNYEQYF. The rearrangement uses TRBV5-1 and TRBJ2-7; maybe TRBD1 (6 bases). The ends were cut back, 0 bases at V and 3 bases at J, with 13 bases in the middle. This CDR3 region has 15 residues. The germline gives CDR1 SGHRS, CDR2 YFSETQ.

Here the CDR3 reads CASSKMPMNTEAFF. The CDR3 DNA reads as TGTGCCAGCAGCAAAATGCCCATGAACACTGAAGCTTTCTTT. The V and J genes are TRBV9 and TRBJ1-1; no firm D call. With 4 bases removed from V and 0 bases from J, the gap between germline ends came to 10 bases. CDR1 SGDLS and CDR2 YYNGEE come from the germline V gene. The CDR3 is 14 residues long.

V and J are TRBV7-9 and TRBJ1-5; no reliable D call. Germline V gives CDR1 SEHNR, CDR2 FQNEAQ (reference sequence). V shed 1 base and J shed 5 bases, with 6 bases lying between them. The CDR3 spans 13 residues. The CDR3 nucleotides read TGTGCCAGCAGCTTAGGCCATTATCAGCCCCAGCATTTT. It yields the protein CASSLGHYQPQHF.

The chain links TRBV4-1 to TRBJ2-5; D assignment may be TRBD1 or TRBD2 (6 bases each). Germline V lookup: CDR1 MGHRA, CDR2 YSYEKL. The CDR3 extends over 16 amino acids. V was trimmed by 0 bases and J by 5 bases, leaving 16 bases between them. In nucleotides, the CDR3 is TGCGCCAGCAGCCAAGATAGATTCGGGGGCTTGGAGACCCAGTACTTC. Its protein is CASSQDRFGGLETQYF.

This chain links TRBV6-5 with TRBJ2-1; D is unresolved. Germline assignment: CDR1 MNHEY and CDR2 SVGAGI. V was clipped by 0 bases and J by 8 bases, with 14 bases between them. The length of the CDR3 is 15 residues. CDR3: CASSYSWLPVHEQFF. DNA of the CDR3: TGTGCCAGCAGTTACTCATGGCTGCCTGTCCATGAGCAGTTCTTC.

The rearrangement uses TRBV19 and TRBJ1-2, with 9 positions matching TRBD1. J lost 4 bases, V lost 5 bases, and 8 bases had no gene match. Germline loops: CDR1 LNHDA, CDR2 SQIVND (reference sequence). The CDR3 loop spans 15 amino acids. The CDR3 protein is CASSPRTGAGYGYTF. In DNA, the CDR3 is TGTGCCAGTAGTCCCAGGACAGGGGCGGGCTATGGCTACACCTTC.

The V gene is TRBV6-1, the J gene TRBJ2-1; perhaps D is TRBD1 or TRBD2 (5 bases each). The CDR3 has 16 residues. Germline-derived CDR1 and CDR2 are MNHNS and SASEGT. The V end lost 0 bases, the J end lost 2 bases, and 11 bases lay between the germline ends. The CDR3 loop is CASSEAGGITYNEQFF. The CDR3 coding sequence is TGTGCCAGCAGTGAAGCTGGGGGAATTACCTACAATGAGCAGTTCTTC.

The rearrangement links TRBV15 to TRBJ2-2; D uncertain. CDR3 size: 14 residues. Trimming took off 0 bases at V and 5 bases at J, with 7 bases between the two ends. Per the germline V gene, CDR1 is LNHNV and CDR2 is YYDKDF (reference sequence). The CDR3 protein is CATSRDIKTGELFF. CDR3 nucleotides: TGTGCCACCAGCAGAGATATAAAAACCGGGGAGCTGTTTTTT.

The chain links TRBV4-1 to TRBJ2-3, with TRBD1 matching 9 bases. With 3 bases clipped from V and 5 bases from J, the junction kept 6 bases outside the gene matches. This CDR3 comprises 15 residues. Germline loops: CDR1 MGHRA, CDR2 YSYEKL. The CDR3 region is CASSHSDRGKDTQYF. The CDR3 DNA follows: TGCGCCAGCAGCCATTCGGACAGGGGAAAAGATACGCAGTATTTT.